This T cell receptor beta chain is from a study of OX40 agonist ivuxolimab in advanced cancers. Study-wide background: Ivuxolimab was administered intravenously to patients at 0.01 to 10 mg/kg every 2 weeks. Partial responses occurred in three patients (one hepatocellular carcinoma, two cutaneous melanoma).

Germline V gives CDR1 LNHNV, CDR2 YYDKDF (reference sequence). The CDR3 consists of 16 residues. With 2 bases clipped from V and 9 bases from J, the junction kept 11 bases outside the gene matches. Some clones are missing from TCRdb's copy, which holds only in-frame ones; the method was immunoSEQ multiplex PCR. The repertoire has tens of thousands of clones, roughly 80% of them found once; the top ten carry roughly 4.6%. Notes on the study in general: At doses 0.1 to 3.0 mg/kg, CD4+ and CD8+ clones expanded. Low normalized clonal expansion also occurred in some nonresponding patients.

A remark on this clone: Its antigen is as yet unknown.

This TCR was sampled from an adult with an advanced solid tumor such as melanoma, head and neck, liver or kidney cancer. The source material was CD4+ or CD8+ T cells sorted from blood, sampled in a trial of the OX40 agonist ivuxolimab. The chain carries TRBV15 and TRBJ2-1; the match to TRBD2 covers 9 bases. The CDR3 nucleotides read TGTGCCACCAGCAGATATGCGGGGGGGCTCTTAGGTGAGCAGTTCTTC. Residues: CATSRYAGGLLGEQFF.